Below are 20 T cell receptor beta chains sequenced from a single sample in a study of blood T cell repertoires in COVID-19. Profiled with immunoSEQ multiplex PCR; TCRdb holds only in-frame clones, not every one. The table lists roughly 91,000 clones, roughly 84% of them singletons. The specimen sequenced was peripheral blood. The receptor set was obtained from a man between 65 and 79 years old with active or convalescent COVID-19.

This clone was seen only once. The chain is built from TRBV7-3 and TRBJ2-3; 12 bases are shared with TRBD2. The V and J ends lost 4 bases and 6 bases, in that order; junction bases with no gene match: 11. The CDR3 spans 17 residues. CDR1 and CDR2 (germline): SGHTA, FQGTGA. CDR3 protein: CASSSPTSGGSMDTQYF. The CDR3 coding sequence is TGTGCCAGCAGCTCGCCGACTAGCGGGGGCTCCATGGATACGCAGTATTTT. Full variable domain (remainder filled in from reference TRBV7-3 and TRBJ2-3): GAGVSQTPSNKVTEKGKYVELRCDPISGHTALYWYRQSLGQGPEFLIYFQGTGAADDSGLPNDRFFAVRPEGSVSTLKIQRTERGDSAVYLCASSSPTSGGSMDTQYFGPGTRLTVL.

This chain links TRBV6-4 with TRBJ1-2; TRBD1 matches at 12 bases. CDR1 and CDR2 from the germline V gene are MRHNA and SNTAGT. The CDR3 extends over 19 amino acids. V trimming: 4 bases; J trimming: 6 bases; junction bases outside the gene matches: 18. CDR3 region: CASSVLQNRDRGQEDGYTF. CDR3 nucleotide sequence: TGTGCCAGCAGTGTCTTGCAAAACCGGGACAGGGGGCAAGAAGATGGCTACACCTTC.

The chain links TRBV5-1 to TRBJ2-7, with a tentative D call TRBD1 (5 bases). CDR1 is SGHRS, CDR2 YFSETQ, per germline. Trimming took 1 base from V and 1 from J, leaving 15 bases between them. This CDR3 spans 16 amino acids. This chain's CDR3 is CASSLNFGTGSYEQYF. The CDR3 coding sequence is TGCGCCAGCAGCTTGAACTTTGGAACAGGATCCTACGAGCAGTACTTC.

The CDR3 DNA follows: TGTGCCAGCTCACCCTTGGACAGGGGAGTCTATGGCTACACCTTC. Its translation: CASSPLDRGVYGYTF. The V gene is TRBV18, the J gene TRBJ1-2; 9 bases agree with TRBD1. Germline trimming cut 3 bases from V and 4 bases from J; bases unmatched to any gene: 6. The CDR3 totals 15 residues. CDR1 is KGHSH, CDR2 LQKENI, per germline. The whole variable domain, remainder taken from reference TRBV18 and TRBJ1-2, is NAGVMQNPRHLVRRRGQEARLRCSPMKGHSHVYWYRQLPEEGLKFMVYLQKENIIDESGMPKERFSAEFPKEGPSILRIQQVVRGDSAAYFCASSPLDRGVYGYTFGSGTRLTVV.

The rearrangement uses TRBV3-1 (or the pseudogene TRBV3-2) and TRBJ2-7; 8 bases map to TRBD1. Trimming cost V 4 bases and J 0 bases; bases outside gene matches: 11. This CDR3 spans 17 amino acids. Germline V CDR1 and CDR2: LGHDT, YNNKEL (reference sequence). CDR3 sequence reads: CASSRTRDRRSSYEQYF. Here the CDR3 DNA reads TGTGCCAGCAGCCGGACCCGGGACAGGCGAAGCTCCTACGAGCAGTACTTC.

The chain has TRBV7-9 and TRBJ1-5, with D unresolved. Trimming pared 1 base from V and 7 bases from J, leaving 5 bases between. The CDR3 is made up of 12 amino acids. Germline CDR1 SEHNR, CDR2 FQNEAQ (reference sequence). As DNA, the CDR3 is TGTGCCAGCAGCTTAGGGCCGCAGCCCCAGCATTTT. Protein: CASSLGPQPQHF.

CDR3 residues: CATRRTTGGWRDTEAFF. The CDR3 DNA follows: TGTGCCACCCGCCGTACGACAGGGGGCTGGAGGGACACTGAAGCTTTCTTT. V is TRBV19 and J is TRBJ1-1; 10 bases line up with TRBD1. Per the germline V gene, CDR1 is LNHDA and CDR2 is SQIVND (reference sequence). This CDR3 comprises 17 residues. Trimming took 10 bases from V and 3 from J; bases not matched to a gene: 17.

The V call is TRBV3-1 (or the pseudogene TRBV3-2), the J call TRBJ2-2, with a weak D call TRBD1 (5 bases). The ends were cut back, 8 bases at V and 6 bases at J, with 16 bases in the middle. CDR1 and CDR2 from the germline V gene are LGHDT and YNNKEL (reference sequence). There are 14 residues in the CDR3. CDR3 region: CASGKGDGAGELFF. The DNA for the CDR3 is TGTGCCAGCGGGAAAGGGGATGGGGCCGGGGAGCTGTTTTTT.

The chain couples TRBV4-2 to TRBJ2-5; D possibly corresponds to TRBD1 (5 bases). The germline V and J ends were trimmed by 1 base and 4 bases, with 10 bases remaining between them. Germline-derived CDR1 and CDR2 are LGHNA and YNFKEQ. The CDR3 totals 14 residues. Written as DNA, the CDR3 is TGTGCCAGCAGCCAAGGTAGACAGTCAGAGACCCAGTACTTC. Amino acid sequence: CASSQGRQSETQYF.

This clone is a singleton in its sample. This chain uses TRBV30 with TRBJ1-2, with D perhaps TRBD1 (6 bases). V dropped 0 bases and J dropped 3 bases, with 14 bases sitting between them. This CDR3 region has 15 residues. Germline V lookup: CDR1 GTSNPN, CDR2 SVGIG (reference sequence). CDR3 in DNA: TGTGCCTGGAGTGTAGGGGGGGATCGGGACTATGGCTACACCTTC. Translation: CAWSVGGDRDYGYTF.

This chain joins TRBV19 and TRBJ1-4; a possible D gene is TRBD1 (6 bases). Germline values: CDR1 LNHDA, CDR2 SQIVND (reference sequence). The ends were cut back, 5 bases at V and 7 bases at J, with 14 bases in the middle. The CDR3 totals 14 residues. CDR3 sequence (DNA): TGTGCCAGTAGTTCCCGCGGGGGCGGTGAAAAACTGTTTTTT. Translating gives CASSSRGGGEKLFF. The full variable domain, rest sourced from reference TRBV19 and TRBJ1-4, is DGGITQSPKYLFRKEGQNVTLSCEQNLNHDAMYWYRQDPGQGLRLIYYSQIVNDFQKGDIAEGYSVSREKKESFPLTVTSAQKNPTAFYLCASSSRGGGEKLFFGSGTQLSVL.

This clone was counted once. The chain uses TRBV5-1 and TRBJ2-2, with D perhaps matching TRBD1 (5 bases). The CDR3 totals 15 residues. Germline CDR1 SGHRS, CDR2 YFSETQ. Trimming cost V 2 bases and J 3 bases, with 11 bases left between them. This CDR3 reads CASSLGVGDTGELFF. The CDR3, as DNA: TGCGCCAGCAGCTTAGGGGTAGGGGACACCGGGGAGCTGTTTTTT. Full variable domain (rest looked up from reference TRBV5-1 and TRBJ2-2): KAGVTQTPRYLIKTRGQQVTLSCSPISGHRSVSWYQQTPGQGLQFLFEYFSETQRNKGNFPGRFSGRQFSNSRSEMNVSTLELGDSALYLCASSLGVGDTGELFFGEGSRLTVL.

V is TRBV30 and J is TRBJ2-1, with TRBD1 matching 8 bases. V dropped 3 bases and J dropped 4; count of bases not matched to a gene: 2. The CDR3 loop spans 13 amino acids. CDR1 GTSNPN and CDR2 SVGIG come from the germline V gene (reference sequence). The CDR3 nucleotides are TGTGCCTGGAGGGGGGACAGGTACAATGAGCAGTTCTTC. This sequence encodes CAWRGDRYNEQFF.

The chain recombines TRBV19 with TRBJ1-1, with 9 bases lining up with TRBD1. After removal of 6 bases from V and 5 bases from J, the junction contained 13 bases not matched to a gene. The CDR3 has 16 amino acids. Germline loops: CDR1 LNHDA, CDR2 SQIVND (reference sequence). CDR3 in DNA: TGTGCCAGTAGCAATGTACAACAGGGGGCGAGGACTGAAGCTTTCTTT. This translates into CASSNVQQGARTEAFF.

The J gene is TRBJ1-1, the V gene TRBV3-1 (or the pseudogene TRBV3-2); 9 positions agree with TRBD1. V shed 5 bases, J shed 2 bases, and the junction held 3 bases outside the gene matches. The CDR3 contains 14 residues. Germline V gene lookup returns CDR1 LGHDT and CDR2 YNNKEL (reference sequence). CDR3: CASSGGQGNTEAFF. DNA for the CDR3: TGTGCCAGCAGCGGGGGACAGGGCAACACTGAAGCTTTCTTT.

The rearrangement joins TRBV28 to TRBJ1-2; TRBD1 matches at 8 bases. The junction had 10 bases not matched to a gene; V was cut back by 6 bases and J by 1 base. CDR1 and CDR2 from the germline V gene are MDHEN and SYDVKM. The CDR3 is made up of 16 amino acids. The DNA for the CDR3 is TGTGCCAGCAGCGGACAGGGCCTTGTAGGTAACTATGGCTACACCTTC. It encodes CASSGQGLVGNYGYTF.

V is TRBV7-6 and J is TRBJ2-3, with a weak D call TRBD2 (6 bases). The CDR3 consists of 17 residues. The germline CDR1 and CDR2 sequences are SGHVS and FNYEAQ. The V and J ends lost 5 bases and 10 bases respectively, with 28 bases between them. The CDR3 sequence: CASSLRSGTPEPTAQYF. CDR3 in DNA: TGTGCCAGCAGCCTCAGGAGTGGGACTCCAGAACCCACTGCGCAGTATTTT.

The V gene is TRBV5-6, the J gene TRBJ1-2, with 9 bases identical to TRBD1. Germline CDR1 and CDR2: SGHDT and YYEEEE. This CDR3 contains 15 residues. With 0 bases clipped from V and 4 bases from J, the junction kept 4 bases outside the gene matches. CDR3 protein: CASSLGQGVTYGYTF. CDR3 sequence (DNA): TGTGCCAGCAGCTTGGGACAGGGGGTTACCTATGGCTACACCTTC.

This clone occurred a few times. The genes are TRBV6-5 and TRBJ1-5, with D maybe TRBD1 (5 bases). The CDR3 runs 14 residues. The germline gives CDR1 MNHEY, CDR2 SVGAGI. The V end lost 7 bases, the J end lost 12 bases, and 22 bases lay between the germline ends. CDR3 sequence reads: CASTWGGNTLDQHF. The CDR3 DNA reads TGTGCCAGCACGTGGGGCGGCAATACCCTAGACCAGCATTTT.

This rearrangement joins TRBV6-2 or TRBV6-3 to TRBJ2-5; TRBD1 might be the D (5 bases). Germline V CDR1 and CDR2: MNHEY, SVGEGT. The CDR3 consists of 13 residues. The ends were cut back, 3 bases at V and 1 base at J, with 6 bases in the middle. CDR3 nucleotides: TGTGCCAGCAGTTATGACAGCCAAGAGACCCAGTACTTC. Translated: CASSYDSQETQYF.